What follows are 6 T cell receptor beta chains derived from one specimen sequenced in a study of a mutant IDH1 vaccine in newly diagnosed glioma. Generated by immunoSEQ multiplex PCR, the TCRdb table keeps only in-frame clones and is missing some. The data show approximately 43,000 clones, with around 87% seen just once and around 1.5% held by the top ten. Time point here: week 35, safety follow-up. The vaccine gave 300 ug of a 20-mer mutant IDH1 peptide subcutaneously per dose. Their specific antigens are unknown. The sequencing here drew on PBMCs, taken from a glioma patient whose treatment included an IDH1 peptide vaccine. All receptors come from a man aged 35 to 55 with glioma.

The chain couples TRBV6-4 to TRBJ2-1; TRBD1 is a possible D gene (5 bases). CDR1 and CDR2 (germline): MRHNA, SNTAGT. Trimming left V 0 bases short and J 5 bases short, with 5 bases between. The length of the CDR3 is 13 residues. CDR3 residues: CASSDSDNNEQFF. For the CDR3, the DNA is TGTGCCAGCAGTGACTCGGACAACAATGAGCAGTTCTTC.

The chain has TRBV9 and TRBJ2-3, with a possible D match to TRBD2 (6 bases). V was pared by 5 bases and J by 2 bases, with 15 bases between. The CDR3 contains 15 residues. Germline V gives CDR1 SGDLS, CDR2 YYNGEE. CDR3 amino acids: CASRRSGSPTDTQYF. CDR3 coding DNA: TGTGCCAGCAGGCGGTCCGGGAGCCCCACAGATACGCAGTATTTT.

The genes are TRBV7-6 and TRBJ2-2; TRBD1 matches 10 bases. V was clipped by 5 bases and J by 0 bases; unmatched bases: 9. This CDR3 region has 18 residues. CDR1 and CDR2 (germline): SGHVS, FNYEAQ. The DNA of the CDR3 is TGTGCCAGCAGCAACCGGGACAGGGGAACTACGAACACCGGGGAGCTGTTTTTT. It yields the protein CASSNRDRGTTNTGELFF. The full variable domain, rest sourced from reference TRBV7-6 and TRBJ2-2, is GAGVSQSPRYKVTKRGQDVALRCDPISGHVSLYWYRQALGQGPEFLTYFNYEAQQDKSGLPNDRFSAERPEGSISTLTIQRTEQRDSAMYRCASSNRDRGTTNTGELFFGEGSRLTVL.

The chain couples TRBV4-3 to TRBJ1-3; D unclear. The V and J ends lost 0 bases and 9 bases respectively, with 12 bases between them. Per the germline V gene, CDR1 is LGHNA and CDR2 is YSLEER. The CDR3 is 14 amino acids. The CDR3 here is CASSQDRAEGTIYF. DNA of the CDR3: TGCGCCAGCAGCCAAGATCGGGCAGAAGGCACCATATATTTT.

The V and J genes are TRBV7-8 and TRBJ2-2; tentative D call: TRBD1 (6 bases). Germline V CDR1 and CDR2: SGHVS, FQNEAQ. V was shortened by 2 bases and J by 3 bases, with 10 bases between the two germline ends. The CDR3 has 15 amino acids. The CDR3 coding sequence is TGTGCCAGCAGCTTACCCAACAGGGACACCGGGGAGCTGTTTTTT. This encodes CASSLPNRDTGELFF. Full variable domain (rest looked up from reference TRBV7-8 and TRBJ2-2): GAGVSQSPRYKVAKRGQDVALRCDPISGHVSLFWYQQALGQGPEFLTYFQNEAQLDKSGLPSDRFFAERPEGSVSTLKIQRTQQEDSAVYLCASSLPNRDTGELFFGEGSRLTVL.

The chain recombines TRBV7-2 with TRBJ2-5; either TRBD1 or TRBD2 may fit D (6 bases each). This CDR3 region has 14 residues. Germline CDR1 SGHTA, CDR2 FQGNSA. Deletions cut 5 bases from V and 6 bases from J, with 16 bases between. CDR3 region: CASSPGGGQKTQYF. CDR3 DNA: TGTGCCAGCAGCCCTGGAGGGGGGCAAAAGACCCAGTACTTC.